This TCR beta chain is drawn from a study of cytomegalovirus exposure and HLA in healthy donors. Findings and limits, study-wide: Most TCR sequences proved rare, with some public TCRs found in many donors.

Points on this clone: Its matching antigen is unknown.

The V gene's germline CDR1 is LNHDA and CDR2 SQIVND (reference sequence). The CDR3 consists of 14 residues. Trimming left V 5 bases short and J 6 bases short, with 17 bases between. PCR was performed using 60 Vbeta and 13 Jbeta primers. Repertoires were generated with immunoSEQ multiplex PCR, while TCRdb's copy carries only in-frame clones and drops some. The sample has roughly 200,000 clones, roughly 82% seen once. J is TRBJ2-7 and V is TRBV19, with D possibly TRBD1 on 5 matching bases. The clonotype comes from a woman between 50 and 59 years old in good health and CMV-seronegative. Sequencing input: PBMCs. The CDR3 here is CASSPRSQGGEQYF. CDR3 DNA sequence: TGTGCCAGTAGTCCTAGATCCCAGGGCGGCGAGCAGTACTTC.